This T cell receptor beta chain was captured in a study of cytomegalovirus exposure and HLA in healthy donors. Overall study results and limits: Reported findings show TCR beta sequences accurately forecast HLA-A and HLA-B alleles in most subjects.

CDR1 is SGHRS, CDR2 YFSETQ, per germline. The CDR3 is 16 amino acids. J was trimmed by 0 bases and V by 4 bases; bases with no gene match: 4. On this clone itself: Its antigen remains unknown.

The PCR ran on 60 Vbeta and 13 Jbeta primers. Generated by immunoSEQ multiplex PCR, the TCRdb table keeps only in-frame clones and is missing some. Of fewer than 200,000 clones listed, roughly 90% are singletons. The genes are TRBV5-1 and TRBJ2-1; 10 positions match TRBD2. The sequence derives from a boy between 2 and 10 years old in good health and CMV-seronegative. Sequencing was performed on PBMCs. The CDR3 DNA reads TGCGCCAGCAGCATTGCTAGCGGGAGCTCCTACAATGAGCAGTTCTTC. It codes for CASSIASGSSYNEQFF.